This TCR beta chain was recorded in a study of T cells in Graves' hyperthyroidism and ophthalmopathy (dated by TCRdb to the late 2010s). With regard to the full study: Peripheral blood samples were taken at the time of initial diagnosis, prior to any treatment. To identify TCR V-J signatures that set the groups apart, the researchers used a discovery cohort of 90 to 100 patients, made up of 40 to 45 with Graves' ophthalmopathy and 55 to 65 with stable Graves' hyperthyroidism. Prospective prediction of ophthalmopathy was tested in an independent validation cohort of fewer than 20 hyperthyroidism patients and 17 patients who later progressed to ophthalmopathy. The 95 to 100 discovery patients were randomly divided into training and test sets at a 7:3 ratio. Thyroid tissue and blood T-cell repertoires from more than five Graves' hyperthyroidism patients were also compared in the study. After sampling, hyperthyroidism patients received methimazole starting at 30 mg daily, and ophthalmopathy patients received high-dose intravenous methylprednisolone. According to the paper, TCR Vbeta CDR3 sequencing was carried out on 120 to 150 peripheral blood samples, which came from under 50 ophthalmopathy, 75 or so hyperthyroidism and some 17 progressor patients. Overall results and qualifications from the work: In validation, the model predicted progression to ophthalmopathy a median of approximately 6.3 months before onset, with approximately 70% sensitivity and about 75% specificity. Most expanded thyroid clonotypes (frequency above 0.001) were also detected in blood, a finding suggesting that blood repertoires may reflect thyroid immune responses. No statistical method was used to fix the sample size in advance, and group allocation was not hidden from the investigators. In cross-validation, a model built on a 13 V-J signature told ophthalmopathy apart from stable hyperthyroidism with about 90% sensitivity and about 81% specificity, and in testing the same model reached 80%/75%.

There are 13 amino acids in the CDR3, from cysteine to phenylalanine inclusive. The DNA shown is the 39-base CDR3, in frame from base 1. CDR1 and CDR2, looked up from the germline V gene (reference sequence), are DFQATT and SNEGSKA. Trimming leaves V shorter by 6 bases and J shorter by 5 bases, with the junction holding 7 bases beyond the gene matches. The TCR beta CDR3 regions were amplified from the RNA transcripts. The first round of RT-PCR for the TCR CDR3 was performed with the HTBI primer set and the Qiagen OneStep RT-PCR kit. The libraries were constructed in a second round of multiplex PCR and then size-selected and purified. The libraries were sequenced on an Illumina HiSeq2000 using paired-end 100 bp reads. The published analysis was carried out like this. Raw data were processed with SOAPnuke, discarding reads with adapters, uncalled bases, mean Phred below 15, or no exact constant-primer or identifier match. High-quality paired reads were merged with COPE v1.2.5, and unique nucleotide sequences were defined as clonotypes. MiTCR v1.1 was used to align the clonotypes against IMGT TRBV, TRBD and TRBJ reference segments. Analysis was restricted to V-J combinations with a frequency above 0.0001, which covered about 99% of repertoires. A TCS score was defined as the ratio of F50 (clonal expansion) to E x V (chaos), with BLOSUM62-based TCRdist applied between CDR3 peptides within each V-J. Welch's t-statistics and random forest reduced 500 to 550 V-J features to fewer than 15, which were used in a naive Bayes classifier (R e1071). TCRdb handled the public reads itself, with Q25 trimming in fastp and clone calling in MiXCR, and kept productive beta chains. Rows matching on CDR3 protein sequence are summarized as one entry with the most common DNA and genes. TCRdb's processing, not the authors' own work, is the source of the V and J calls. The sample table records about 52,000 distinct CDR3 sequences; approximately 52% of these occur just once. The biggest ten clones account for about 9% of the sample.

Ophthalmopathy patients had moderately to severely active disease, Clinical Activity Score of at least 3, NOSPECS grade of at least 4, and duration under 3 months. The study excluded patients with uncontrolled infections, other autoimmune diseases, pregnancy or lactation. Diagnoses were based on clinical symptoms, serum thyroxine and TRAb, thyroid ultrasound and orbital computed tomography. Ficoll-Paque density gradient centrifugation was used to isolate PBMCs from 8 to 10 ml of fresh peripheral blood. Trizol reagent was used to extract total RNA, and RNA quality was then checked on an Agilent 2100 Bioanalyzer. This clonotype showed up many times. It lacks a known antigen. Per-base qualities were not stored, and no clone one base away is much larger.

The sequence was collected from a woman aged 50 to 60 with Graves' ophthalmopathy. What was sequenced was blood. The rearranged chain carries TRBV20-1 and TRBJ2-5; the junction holds 9 bases that match TRBD1. The DNA sequence is given as TGCAGTGCAACGCCCGACAGGGGGGAGACCCAGTACTTC. This gives the protein CSATPDRGETQYF.